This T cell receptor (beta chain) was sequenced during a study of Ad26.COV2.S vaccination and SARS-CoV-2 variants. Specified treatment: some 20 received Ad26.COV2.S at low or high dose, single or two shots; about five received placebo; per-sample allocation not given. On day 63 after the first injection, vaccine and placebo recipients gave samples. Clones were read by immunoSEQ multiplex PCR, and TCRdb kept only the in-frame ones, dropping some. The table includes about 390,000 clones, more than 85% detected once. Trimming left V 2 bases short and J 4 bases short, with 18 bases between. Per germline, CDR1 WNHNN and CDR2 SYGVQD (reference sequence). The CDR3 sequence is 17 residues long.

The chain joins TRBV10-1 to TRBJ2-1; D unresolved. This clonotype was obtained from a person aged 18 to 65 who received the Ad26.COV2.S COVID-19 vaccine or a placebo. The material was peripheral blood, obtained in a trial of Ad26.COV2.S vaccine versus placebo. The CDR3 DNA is TGCGCCAGCAGTGAGAATTCGAAGCTTCGGGCGTACAATGAGCAGTTCTTC. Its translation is CASSENSKLRAYNEQFF.